This TCR beta chain was sequenced for a study of T cell responses to AZD1222 COVID-19 vaccine. Profiling relied on immunoSEQ multiplex PCR, and the TCRdb table lists in-frame clones only, not all of them. In the table there are some 120,000 clones, approximately 93% of which are singletons. V shed 5 bases, J shed 2 bases, and the junction held 8 bases outside the gene matches. CDR3 length: 15 amino acids. The V gene's germline CDR1 is MDHEN and CDR2 SYDVKM. The specimen was peripheral blood, collected on day 0 of AZD1222 vaccination. This chain uses TRBV28 with TRBJ2-7; 8 bases map to TRBD2. The sequence derives from an adult in good health. The CDR3 DNA follows: TGTGCCAGCAGTATCTTAGCGGGGCTCACCTACGAGCAGTACTTC. It yields the protein CASSILAGLTYEQYF.